These 24 T cell receptor beta chains were sequenced from one sample in a study of shared T cell receptors in the human thymus. Only in-frame clones appear in the TCRdb table, and some are missing; sequencing was by immunoSEQ multiplex PCR. The table has hundreds of thousands of clones, about 84% seen once. These data were likewise used in another study, on human thymus T cells.

The sequenced sample was thymocytes. All receptors derive from a boy in the first two years of life with a congenital heart defect.

The chain has TRBV28 and TRBJ1-5, with 8 bases fitting TRBD1. This CDR3 comprises 15 residues. The germline V gene has CDR1 MDHEN and CDR2 SYDVKM. Germline trimming cut 5 bases from V and 0 bases from J; bases unmatched to any gene: 3. The DNA of the CDR3 is TGTGCCAGCAGTCAGGACAGGGATAGCAATCAGCCCCAGCATTTT. Protein: CASSQDRDSNQPQHF.

The chain uses TRBV30 and TRBJ2-7, with D perhaps matching TRBD2 (7 bases). Germline CDR1 is GTSNPN and CDR2 is SVGIG (reference sequence). V lost 4 bases and J lost 7, with 23 bases in between. The CDR3 is 15 residues long. CDR3 protein: CAWTVGGPRPREQYF. In DNA, the CDR3 is TGTGCCTGGACGGTGGGGGGGCCGCGCCCTCGGGAGCAGTACTTC.

This chain joins TRBV28 and TRBJ2-5; 8 bases fit TRBD1. The germline V gene encodes CDR1 MDHEN and CDR2 SYDVKM. V gave up 4 bases and J gave up 2 bases; unmatched junction bases: 3. The length of the CDR3 is 14 residues. This CDR3 is CASSSDREQETQYF. The CDR3 DNA reads TGTGCCAGCAGTTCGGACAGGGAACAAGAGACCCAGTACTTC.

The chain has TRBV27 and TRBJ1-2, with D possibly matching TRBD1 (5 bases). From germline, CDR1 is MNHEY and CDR2 SMNVEV (reference sequence). The V gene lost 6 bases and the J gene lost 0 bases, with 11 bases spanning the gap. This CDR3 region has 14 residues. The CDR3 sequence: CASRPMGPNYGYTF. CDR3 sequence (DNA): TGTGCCAGCAGACCCATGGGGCCTAACTATGGCTACACCTTC.

V is TRBV6-5 and J is TRBJ1-2; 7 nucleotides agree with TRBD1. Germline V gives CDR1 MNHEY, CDR2 SVGAGI. CDR3 length equals 15 residues. The V gene end was trimmed by 0 bases and the J gene end by 0 bases; junction bases not matched to a gene: 1. CDR3 nucleotide sequence: TGTGCCAGCAGTTACTCCGACAGGGCTAACTATGGCTACACCTTC. Translated: CASSYSDRANYGYTF.

The chain combines TRBV28 with TRBJ2-1, with D perhaps matching TRBD2 (6 bases). Germline assignment: CDR1 MDHEN and CDR2 SYDVKM. Trimming took 3 bases from V and 5 from J, leaving 14 bases between them. The CDR3 spans 15 residues. CDR3 in DNA: TGTGCCAGCAGTTTCCTTGCTAGCGCAGACAATGAGCAGTTCTTC. It codes for CASSFLASADNEQFF.

The chain uses TRBV6-1 and TRBJ2-2; 9 nucleotides agree with TRBD1. The CDR3 has 16 amino acids. V shed 4 bases, J shed 6 bases, and the junction held 9 bases outside the gene matches. The V gene's germline CDR1 is MNHNS and CDR2 SASEGT. The CDR3 sequence is CASSAVGTGRPGELFF. CDR3 in DNA: TGTGCCAGCAGTGCCGTCGGGACAGGGCGGCCCGGGGAGCTGTTTTTT.

This clone has just a few counts. V usage is TRBV5-1 and J usage is TRBJ2-7; 7 nucleotides align to TRBD1. Germline CDR1 reads SGHRS; CDR2 reads YFSETQ. V shed 0 bases, J shed 3 bases, and the junction held 15 bases outside the gene matches. The CDR3 covers 18 residues. CDR3 DNA sequence: TGCGCCAGCAGCTTGGCCTATGAAGGGGGCCTTAAAAACTACGAGCAGTACTTC. Protein: CASSLAYEGGLKNYEQYF. Using reference TRBV5-1 and TRBJ2-7 for the parts outside the CDR3, the full variable domain is KAGVTQTPRYLIKTRGQQVTLSCSPISGHRSVSWYQQTPGQGLQFLFEYFSETQRNKGNFPGRFSGRQFSNSRSEMNVSTLELGDSALYLCASSLAYEGGLKNYEQYFGPGTRLTVT.

The chain combines TRBV25-1 with TRBJ2-7, with 7 positions matching TRBD2. V dropped 3 bases and J dropped 2; count of bases not matched to a gene: 13. There are 17 residues in the CDR3. The germline gives CDR1 MGHDK, CDR2 SYGVNS. Here the CDR3 DNA reads TGTGCCAGCAGTGACGCACGCCGGGACTACCAACCCTACGAGCAGTACTTC. Amino acids: CASSDARRDYQPYEQYF.

This clone was counted a few times. The V gene is TRBV7-3, the J gene TRBJ2-3, with 9 positions matching TRBD2. Per the germline V gene, CDR1 is SGHTA and CDR2 is FQGTGA. This CDR3 region has 15 residues. V dropped 5 bases and J dropped 0; count of bases not matched to a gene: 3. In nucleotides, the CDR3 is TGTGCCAGCAGCCCGACTAGCGGTAGCACAGATACGCAGTATTTT. Translation: CASSPTSGSTDTQYF.

V usage is TRBV7-2 and J usage is TRBJ2-7, with 9 bases identical to TRBD2. The CDR3 is 16 residues long. From germline, CDR1 is SGHTA and CDR2 FQGNSA. V shed 5 bases, J shed 3 bases, and the junction held 11 bases outside the gene matches. DNA of the CDR3: TGTGCCAGCAGCCCTGGTCCCGCAGCGGGGGGCTACGAGCAGTACTTC. Residues: CASSPGPAAGGYEQYF.

This clone came up once. V gene TRBV27 combines with J gene TRBJ1-5; 12 positions agree with TRBD1. The trim removed 2 bases at V and 4 bases at J, leaving 6 bases unmatched. CDR1 is MNHEY and CDR2 is SMNVEV in the germline V gene (reference sequence). The CDR3 consists of 17 residues. The CDR3 sequence is CASSLGTGGFWNQPQHF. The CDR3 DNA follows: TGTGCCAGCAGTTTAGGGACAGGGGGCTTTTGGAATCAGCCCCAGCATTTT.

The rearrangement joins TRBV4-1 to TRBJ2-7; the D is unclear. This CDR3 comprises 16 residues. CDR1 MGHRA and CDR2 YSYEKL come from the germline V gene. Trimming left V 1 base short and J 4 bases short, with 17 bases between. DNA of the CDR3: TGCGCCAGCAGCCAAGCGGGTGCTAGTCGTCGTTACGAGCAGTACTTC. Residues: CASSQAGASRRYEQYF.

This chain joins TRBV12-5 and TRBJ1-2; D may be TRBD1 (5 bases). V dropped 0 bases and J dropped 7 bases, with 9 bases sitting between them. The CDR3 has 13 residues. Germline CDR1 reads LGHNT; CDR2 reads FRNRAP. The CDR3, as DNA: TGTGCTAGTGGTTTGGTTCCAGGGCCTGGCTACACCTTC. Protein sequence: CASGLVPGPGYTF.

The V and J genes are TRBV7-2 and TRBJ2-7, with TRBD2 matching 7 bases. Germline V gene data show CDR1 as SGHTA and CDR2 as FQGNSA. The CDR3 runs 15 residues. Losses at the gene ends were 5 bases for V and 6 bases for J; bases not matched to a gene: 13. CDR3 bases: TGTGCCAGCAGCCCCCCCAGGGAGGGCCTCGGCGAGCAGTACTTC. It is translated as CASSPPREGLGEQYF.

The chain employs TRBV11-2 and TRBJ2-4; tentatively, D is TRBD1 (6 bases). Trimming removed 1 base at V and 7 bases at J, with 17 bases between. Per the germline V gene, CDR1 is SGHAT and CDR2 is FQNNGV. CDR3 length equals 16 residues. CDR3 sequence reads: CASSLVVQGGDNIQYF. The CDR3 DNA follows: TGTGCCAGCAGCTTAGTGGTACAGGGTGGAGACAACATTCAGTACTTC.

This chain connects TRBV6-5 to TRBJ2-4; D is uncertain. The V and J ends lost 9 bases and 1 base respectively, with 4 bases between them. Germline V gene lookup returns CDR1 MNHEY and CDR2 SVGAGI. This CDR3 region has 11 residues. DNA for the CDR3: TGTGCCAGTTCGGCCAAAAACATTCAGTACTTC. This codes for CASSAKNIQYF.

This chain uses TRBV19 with TRBJ2-7; TRBD1 might be the D (5 bases). Looked up from germline, CDR1 is LNHDA and CDR2 is SQIVND (reference sequence). Trimming cost V 1 base and J 1 base, with 23 bases left between them. The CDR3 consists of 19 residues. For the CDR3, the DNA is TGTGCCAGTAGTATAGGGTCAGGGAAAAAGCGAAGGGAATCCTACGAGCAGTACTTC. This sequence encodes CASSIGSGKKRRESYEQYF. The complete variable domain, with remaining parts taken from reference TRBV19 and TRBJ2-7, reads DGGITQSPKYLFRKEGQNVTLSCEQNLNHDAMYWYRQDPGQGLRLIYYSQIVNDFQKGDIAEGYSVSREKKESFPLTVTSAQKNPTAFYLCASSIGSGKKRRESYEQYFGPGTRLTVT.

The chain carries TRBV5-4 and TRBJ2-5, with 9 bases aligning to TRBD2. Germline CDR1 reads SGHNT; CDR2 reads YYREEE (reference sequence). This CDR3 region has 15 residues. J lost 1 base, V lost 1 base, and 2 bases had no gene match. The chain's CDR3 is CASSLRREGQETQYF. In DNA, the CDR3 is TGTGCCAGCAGCTTGCGGCGGGAGGGCCAAGAGACCCAGTACTTC.

The chain recombines TRBV6-5 with TRBJ1-3; D unresolved. This CDR3 region has 15 residues. Germline-derived CDR1 and CDR2 are MNHEY and SVGAGI. V lost 3 bases and J lost 0, with 9 bases in between. The CDR3 nucleotides read TGTGCCAGCAGTTATCCAGGCCTCTCTGGAAACACCATATATTTT. Translation gives CASSYPGLSGNTIYF.

The V gene is TRBV5-1, the J gene TRBJ1-1; TRBD1 matches at 9 bases. Germline trimming cut 4 bases from V and 5 bases from J; bases unmatched to any gene: 9. The CDR3 extends over 15 amino acids. CDR1 and CDR2 (germline): SGHRS, YFSETQ. The CDR3 region is CASSPRTGVGTEAFF. As DNA, the CDR3 is TGCGCCAGCAGCCCCCGGACAGGGGTAGGTACTGAAGCTTTCTTT. The full variable domain, completed using reference TRBV5-1 and TRBJ1-1, is KAGVTQTPRYLIKTRGQQVTLSCSPISGHRSVSWYQQTPGQGLQFLFEYFSETQRNKGNFPGRFSGRQFSNSRSEMNVSTLELGDSALYLCASSPRTGVGTEAFFGQGTRLTVV.

The chain is built from TRBV5-1 and TRBJ2-5, with D tentatively TRBD2 (5 bases). CDR1 and CDR2 from the germline V gene are SGHRS and YFSETQ. The V gene lost 4 bases and the J gene lost 3 bases, with 19 bases spanning the gap. The CDR3 is made up of 16 amino acids. CDR3: CASSPGYAGSKETQYF. CDR3 DNA: TGCGCCAGCAGCCCTGGGTACGCGGGCTCCAAAGAGACCCAGTACTTC.

The chain uses TRBV27 and TRBJ2-3; a possible D gene is TRBD1 (5 bases). Germline assignment: CDR1 MNHEY and CDR2 SMNVEV (reference sequence). V lost 5 bases, J lost 4 bases, and 10 bases lay in between. This CDR3 comprises 13 residues. DNA for the CDR3: TGTGCCAGCAGTCCCAGGGATCCAGATACGCAGTATTTT. The encoded protein is CASSPRDPDTQYF.

The chain employs TRBV6-5 and TRBJ2-7; D is possibly TRBD1 (5 bases). The germline V gene has CDR1 MNHEY and CDR2 SVGAGI. CDR3 size: 15 residues. V was shortened by 0 bases and J by 3 bases, with 12 bases between the two germline ends. In nucleotides, the CDR3 is TGTGCCAGCAGTTACTCGATCGGACACTTCTACGAGCAGTACTTC. As protein: CASSYSIGHFYEQYF.